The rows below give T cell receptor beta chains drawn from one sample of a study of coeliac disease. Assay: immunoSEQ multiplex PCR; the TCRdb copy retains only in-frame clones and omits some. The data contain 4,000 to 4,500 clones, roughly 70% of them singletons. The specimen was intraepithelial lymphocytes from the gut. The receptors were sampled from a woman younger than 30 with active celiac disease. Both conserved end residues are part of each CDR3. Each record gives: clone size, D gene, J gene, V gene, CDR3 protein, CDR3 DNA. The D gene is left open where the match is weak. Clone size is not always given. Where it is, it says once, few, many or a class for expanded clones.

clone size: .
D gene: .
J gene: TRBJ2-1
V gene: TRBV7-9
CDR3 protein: CASSQLRGYIDEQFF
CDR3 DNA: TGTGCCAGCAGCCAATTGAGGGGGTATATTGATGAGCAGTTCTTC

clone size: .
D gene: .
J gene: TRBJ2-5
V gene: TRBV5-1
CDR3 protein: CASSPPSVGAQETQYF
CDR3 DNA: TGCGCCAGCAGCCCGCCTAGTGTGGGAGCCCAAGAGACCCAGTACTTC

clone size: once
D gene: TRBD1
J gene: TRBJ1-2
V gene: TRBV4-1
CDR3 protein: CASSQLGLTGGPSGYTF
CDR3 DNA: TGCGCCAGCAGCCAACTCGGTTTGACAGGGGGCCCATCGGGCTACACCTTC

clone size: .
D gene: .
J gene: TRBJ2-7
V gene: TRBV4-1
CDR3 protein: CASSQKKTRGEQYF
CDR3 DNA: TGCGCCAGCAGCCAAAAGAAGACCCGAGGGGAGCAGTACTTC

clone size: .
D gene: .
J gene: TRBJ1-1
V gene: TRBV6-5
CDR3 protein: CASSYSSPIEAFF
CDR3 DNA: TGTGCCAGCAGTTACTCGAGTCCGATTGAAGCTTTCTTT

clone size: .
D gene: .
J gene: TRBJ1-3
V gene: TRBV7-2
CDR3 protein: CASSSRAGNTIYF
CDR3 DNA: TGTGCCAGCAGCTCCCGAGCTGGAAACACCATATATTTT

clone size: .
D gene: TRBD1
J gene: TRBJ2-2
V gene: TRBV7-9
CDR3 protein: CASSSRGQGVGTGELFF
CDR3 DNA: TGTGCCAGCAGCTCCCGCGGACAGGGGGTAGGCACCGGGGAGCTGTTTTTT

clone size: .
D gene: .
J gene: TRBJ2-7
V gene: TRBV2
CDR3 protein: CASSGFGRSSLALSIYEQYF
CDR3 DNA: TGTGCCAGCAGCGGCTTTGGACGGTCGTCTCTAGCCCTGAGTATCTACGAGCAGTACTTC

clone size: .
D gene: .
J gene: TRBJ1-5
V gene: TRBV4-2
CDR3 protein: CASSQHNRPTKGGNRPQHF
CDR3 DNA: TGTGCCAGCAGCCAGCACAATCGACCGACAAAAGGGGGTAATAGGCCCCAGCATTTT

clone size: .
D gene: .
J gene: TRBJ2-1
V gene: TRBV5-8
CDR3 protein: CASSLAADSQFF
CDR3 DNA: TGTGCCAGCAGCTTGGCCGCGGACAGTCAGTTCTTC

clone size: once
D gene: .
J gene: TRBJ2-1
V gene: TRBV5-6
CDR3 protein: CASSPHEGGGFNEQFF
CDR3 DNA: TGTGCCAGCAGCCCACACGAGGGAGGGGGATTTAATGAGCAGTTCTTC

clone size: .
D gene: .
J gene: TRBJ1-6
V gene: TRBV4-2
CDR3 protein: CASSQEGVGSPLHF
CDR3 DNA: TGTGCCAGCAGCCAAGAAGGGGTGGGTTCACCCCTCCACTTT

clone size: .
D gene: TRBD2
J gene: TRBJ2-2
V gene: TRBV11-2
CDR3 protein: CASSRSGGANTGELFF
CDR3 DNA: TGTGCCAGCAGTAGAAGCGGGGGAGCGAACACCGGGGAGCTGTTTTTT

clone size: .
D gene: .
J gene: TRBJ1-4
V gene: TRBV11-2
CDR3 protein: CASSLYEGGGEKLFF
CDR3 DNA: TGTGCCAGCAGCTTATACGAGGGAGGGGGAGAAAAACTGTTTTTT

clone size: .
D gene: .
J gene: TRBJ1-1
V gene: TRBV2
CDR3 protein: CASSVIVRGKAFF
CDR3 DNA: TGTGCCAGCAGTGTGATAGTAAGGGGAAAAGCTTTCTTT

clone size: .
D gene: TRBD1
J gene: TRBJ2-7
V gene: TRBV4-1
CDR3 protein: CASSQGQGGIYEQYF
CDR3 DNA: TGCGCCAGCAGCCAGGGACAGGGAGGGATCTACGAGCAGTACTTC

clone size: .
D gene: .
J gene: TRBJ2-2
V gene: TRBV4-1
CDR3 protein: CASSQVMNTGELFF
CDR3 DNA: TGCGCCAGCAGCCAAGTAATGAACACCGGGGAGCTGTTTTTT

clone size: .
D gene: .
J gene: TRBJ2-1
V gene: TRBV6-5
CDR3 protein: CASQTYRYNEQFF
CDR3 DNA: TGTGCCAGCCAGACTTATCGATACAATGAGCAGTTCTTC

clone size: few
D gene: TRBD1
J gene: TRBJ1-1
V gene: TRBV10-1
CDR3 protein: CASRTGTGKYTEAFF
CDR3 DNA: TGCGCCAGCAGAACCGGGACAGGGAAGTACACTGAAGCTTTCTTT

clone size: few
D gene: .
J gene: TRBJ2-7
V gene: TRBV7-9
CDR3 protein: CASSVNGYEQYF
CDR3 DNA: TGTGCCAGCAGCGTCAACGGCTACGAGCAGTACTTC

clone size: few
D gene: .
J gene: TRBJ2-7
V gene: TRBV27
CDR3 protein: CASSLAQGWEQYF
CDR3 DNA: TGTGCCAGCAGTTTAGCCCAGGGATGGGAGCAGTACTTC

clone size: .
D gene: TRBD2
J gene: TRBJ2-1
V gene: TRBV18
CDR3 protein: CASSLFSGGYNEQFF
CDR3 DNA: TGTGCCAGCTCACTGTTTAGCGGGGGCTACAATGAGCAGTTCTTC

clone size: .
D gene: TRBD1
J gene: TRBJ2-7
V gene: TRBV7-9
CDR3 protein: CASSSPRGLINEQYF
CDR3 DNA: TGTGCCAGCAGCTCGCCCAGGGGGCTTATCAACGAGCAGTACTTC

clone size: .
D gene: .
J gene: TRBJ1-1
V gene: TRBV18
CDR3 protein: CASSPGPPEAFF
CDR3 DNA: TGTGCCAGCTCACCAGGGCCCCCTGAAGCTTTCTTT

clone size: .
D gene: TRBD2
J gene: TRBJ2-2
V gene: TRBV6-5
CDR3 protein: CASSTGTSHGELFF
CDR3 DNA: TGTGCCAGCAGTACCGGGACTAGTCACGGGGAGCTGTTTTTT

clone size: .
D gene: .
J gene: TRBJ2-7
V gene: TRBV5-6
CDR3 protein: CASSSQLDPYEQYF
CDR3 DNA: TGTGCCAGCAGCTCCCAACTAGACCCCTACGAGCAGTACTTC

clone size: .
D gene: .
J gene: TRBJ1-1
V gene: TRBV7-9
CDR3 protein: CASSSDLKLGTEAFF
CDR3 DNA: TGTGCCAGCAGCTCTGACTTGAAACTGGGCACTGAAGCTTTCTTT

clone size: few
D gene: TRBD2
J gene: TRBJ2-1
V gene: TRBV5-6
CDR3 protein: CASSLEGSRGGLVEQFF
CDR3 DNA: TGTGCCAGCAGCTTGGAGGGTTCGCGGGGGGGCCTGGTTGAGCAGTTCTTC

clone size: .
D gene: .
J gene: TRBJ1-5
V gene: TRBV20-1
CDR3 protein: CSATEDNLQHF
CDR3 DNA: TGCAGTGCTACCGAGGACAACCTTCAGCATTTT

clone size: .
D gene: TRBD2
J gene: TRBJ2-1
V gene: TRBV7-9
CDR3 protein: CASSLGTSGRGEQFF
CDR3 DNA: TGTGCCAGCAGCTTAGGGACTAGCGGGAGAGGTGAGCAGTTCTTC

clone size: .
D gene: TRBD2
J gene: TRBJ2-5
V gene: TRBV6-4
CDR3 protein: CASSEASGAETQYF
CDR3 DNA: TGTGCCAGCAGTGAGGCTAGCGGGGCGGAGACCCAGTACTTC

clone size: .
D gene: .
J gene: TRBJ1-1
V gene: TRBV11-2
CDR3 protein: CASSLIRGRAEAFF
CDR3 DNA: TGTGCCAGCAGCTTAATTAGGGGTCGTGCCGAAGCTTTCTTT

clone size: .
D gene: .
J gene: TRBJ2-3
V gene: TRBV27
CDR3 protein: CASSPLSPAKWTDTQYF
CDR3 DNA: TGTGCCAGCAGTCCTCTATCGCCAGCGAAGTGGACAGATACGCAGTATTTT

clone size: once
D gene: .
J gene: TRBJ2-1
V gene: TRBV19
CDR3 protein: CASKQGSYNEQFF
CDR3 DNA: TGTGCCAGCAAACAGGGCTCCTACAATGAGCAGTTCTTC

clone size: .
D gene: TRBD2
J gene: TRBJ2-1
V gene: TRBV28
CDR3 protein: CASSTLRELGNEQFF
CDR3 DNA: TGTGCCAGCTCCACCTTGCGGGAGCTTGGGAATGAGCAGTTCTTC

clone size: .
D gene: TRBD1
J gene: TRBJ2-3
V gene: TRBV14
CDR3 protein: CASSQGLTGTGTDTQYF
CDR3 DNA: TGTGCCAGCAGCCAGGGATTAACCGGGACAGGGACAGATACGCAGTATTTT

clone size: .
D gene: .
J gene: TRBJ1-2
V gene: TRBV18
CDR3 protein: CASSPSGGVWGYTF
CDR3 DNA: TGTGCCAGCTCACCATCGGGGGGGGTGTGGGGCTACACCTTC

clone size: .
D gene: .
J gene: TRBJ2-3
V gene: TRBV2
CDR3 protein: CASIRHFLARTDTQYF
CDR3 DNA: TGTGCCAGCATCAGACACTTTTTGGCCCGCACAGATACGCAGTATTTT

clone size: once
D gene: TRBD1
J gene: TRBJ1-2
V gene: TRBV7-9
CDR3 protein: CASSLNRGPAGGYTF
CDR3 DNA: TGTGCCAGCAGCTTAAACAGGGGCCCCGCCGGGGGCTACACCTTC

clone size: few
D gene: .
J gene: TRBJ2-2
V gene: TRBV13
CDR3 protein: CASSPRGRELFF
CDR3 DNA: TGTGCCAGCAGCCCACGGGGTAGGGAGCTGTTTTTT

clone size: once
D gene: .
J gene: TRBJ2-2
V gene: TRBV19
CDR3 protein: CASSTTGQNTGELFF
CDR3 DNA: TGTGCCAGTAGTACTACGGGACAGAACACCGGGGAGCTGTTTTTT